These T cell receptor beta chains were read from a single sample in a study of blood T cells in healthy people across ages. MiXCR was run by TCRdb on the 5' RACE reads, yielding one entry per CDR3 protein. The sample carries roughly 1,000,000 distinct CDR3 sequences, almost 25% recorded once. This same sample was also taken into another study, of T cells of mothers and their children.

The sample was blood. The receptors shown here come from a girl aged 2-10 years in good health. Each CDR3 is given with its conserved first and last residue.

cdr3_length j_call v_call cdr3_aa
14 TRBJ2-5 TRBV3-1 CASSQGYQVETQYF
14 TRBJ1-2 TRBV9 CASGEPRDLHGYTF
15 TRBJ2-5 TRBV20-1 CSAPSITDDQETQYF
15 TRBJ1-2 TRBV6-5 CASSYGVGQLDGYTF
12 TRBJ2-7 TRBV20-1 CSAEGTFYEQYF
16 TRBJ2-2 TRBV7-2 CASEVSGRANTGELFF
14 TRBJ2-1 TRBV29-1 CSAVPQGPYNEQFF
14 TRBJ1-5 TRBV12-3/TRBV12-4 CASRRGYSNQPQHF
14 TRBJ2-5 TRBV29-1 CSVEGGGGKETQYF
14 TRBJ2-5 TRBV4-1 CASSQDSVQETQYF
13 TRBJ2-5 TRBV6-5 CASANRKEETQYF
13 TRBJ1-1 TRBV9 CASSGAQALGAFF
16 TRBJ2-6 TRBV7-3 CASSPPFPSGANVLTF
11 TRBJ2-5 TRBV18 CASSPSETQYF
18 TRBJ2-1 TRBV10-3 CATAGVASGLSSYNEQFF
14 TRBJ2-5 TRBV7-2 CASSLGGFQETQYF
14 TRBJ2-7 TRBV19 CASSIYREIGEQYF
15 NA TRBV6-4 CASSGQGDAYNEQFF
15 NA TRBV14 CANSQERGVGNEQFF
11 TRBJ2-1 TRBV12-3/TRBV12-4 CASRWDREQFF
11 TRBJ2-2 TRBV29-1 CSALQHGELFF
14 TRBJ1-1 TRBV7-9 CASSLAGMNTEAFF
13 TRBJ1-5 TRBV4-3 CASSHSTGQPQHF
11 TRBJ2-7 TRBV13 CASSFMRDQYF
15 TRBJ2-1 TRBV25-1 CASTPTGTPYNEQFF
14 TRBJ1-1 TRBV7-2 CASSPGGVGTEAFF
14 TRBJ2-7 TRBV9 CASSGIAGEYEQYF
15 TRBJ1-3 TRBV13 CASSLAGTGENTIYF
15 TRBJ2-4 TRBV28 CASSSRDTVKNIQYF
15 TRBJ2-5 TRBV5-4 CASSLLGGQQETQYF
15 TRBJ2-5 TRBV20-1 CSARDILVGGETQYF
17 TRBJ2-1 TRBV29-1 CSVEDRSGRRSYNEQFF
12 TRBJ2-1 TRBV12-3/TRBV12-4 CASSTAGLRKFF
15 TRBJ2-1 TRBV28 CASRKTGLGLNEQFF
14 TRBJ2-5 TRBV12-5 CASGPGGPGETQYF
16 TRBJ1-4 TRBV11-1 CASSFADSATNEKLFF
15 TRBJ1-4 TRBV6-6 CASSYGGATNEKLFF
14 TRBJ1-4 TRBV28 CASSFLRSNEKLFF
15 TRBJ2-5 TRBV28 CASSRRTSGPETQYF
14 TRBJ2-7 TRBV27 CASKSLTNDYEQYF
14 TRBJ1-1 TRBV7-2 CASSRGYGNTEAFF
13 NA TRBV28 CASEWDSGYEQYF
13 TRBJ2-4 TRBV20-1 CSARDWWGNIQYF